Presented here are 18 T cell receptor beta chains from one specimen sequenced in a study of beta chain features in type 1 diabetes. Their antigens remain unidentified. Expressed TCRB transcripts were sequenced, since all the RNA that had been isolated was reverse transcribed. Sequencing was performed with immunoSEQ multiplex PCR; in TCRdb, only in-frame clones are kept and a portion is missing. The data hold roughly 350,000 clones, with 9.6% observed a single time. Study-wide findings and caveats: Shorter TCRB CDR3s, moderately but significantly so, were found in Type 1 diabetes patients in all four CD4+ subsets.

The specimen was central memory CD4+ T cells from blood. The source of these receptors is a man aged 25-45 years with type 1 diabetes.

The CDR3 loop is CASSLIRTEAFF. The CDR3 DNA reads as TGTGCCAGCAGTTTAATTCGCACTGAAGCTTTCTTT. The rearrangement links TRBV28 to TRBJ1-1; D unclear. The germline gives CDR1 MDHEN, CDR2 SYDVKM. CDR3 length equals 12 residues. The V end lost 2 bases, the J end lost 4 bases, and 5 bases lay between the germline ends.

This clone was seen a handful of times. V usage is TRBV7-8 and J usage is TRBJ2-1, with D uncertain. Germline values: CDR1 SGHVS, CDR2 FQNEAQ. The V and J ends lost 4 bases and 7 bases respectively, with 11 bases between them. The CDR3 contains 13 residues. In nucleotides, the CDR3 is TGTGCCAGCAGCTACGCGGCCGGGAATGAGCAGTTCTTC. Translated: CASSYAAGNEQFF.

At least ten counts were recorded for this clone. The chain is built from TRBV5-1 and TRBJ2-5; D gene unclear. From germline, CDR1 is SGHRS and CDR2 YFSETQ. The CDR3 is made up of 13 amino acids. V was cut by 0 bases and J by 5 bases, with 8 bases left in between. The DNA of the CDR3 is TGCGCCAGCAGCTTGGGGCCGGAGGAGACCCAGTACTTC. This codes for CASSLGPEETQYF.

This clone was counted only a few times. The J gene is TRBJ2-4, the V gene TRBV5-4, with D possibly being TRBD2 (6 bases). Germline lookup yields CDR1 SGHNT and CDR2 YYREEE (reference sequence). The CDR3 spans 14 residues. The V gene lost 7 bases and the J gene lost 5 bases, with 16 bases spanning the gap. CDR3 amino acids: CASGKREHENIQYF. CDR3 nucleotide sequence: TGTGCCAGCGGCAAACGGGAGCATGAAAACATTCAGTACTTC.

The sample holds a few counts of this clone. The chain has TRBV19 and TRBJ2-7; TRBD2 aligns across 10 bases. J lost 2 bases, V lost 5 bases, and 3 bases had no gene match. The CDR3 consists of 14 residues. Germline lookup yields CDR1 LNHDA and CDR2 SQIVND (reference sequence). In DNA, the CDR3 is TGTGCCAGTAGTTGGCTAGCGGGAGCCTACGAGCAGTACTTC. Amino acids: CASSWLAGAYEQYF.

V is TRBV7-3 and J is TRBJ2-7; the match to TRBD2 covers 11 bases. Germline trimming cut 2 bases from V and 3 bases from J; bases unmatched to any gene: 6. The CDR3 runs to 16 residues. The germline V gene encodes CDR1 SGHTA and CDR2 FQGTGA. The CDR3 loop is CASSLVTGTSGYEQYF. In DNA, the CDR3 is TGTGCCAGCAGCTTAGTTACCGGGACTAGCGGCTACGAGCAGTACTTC.

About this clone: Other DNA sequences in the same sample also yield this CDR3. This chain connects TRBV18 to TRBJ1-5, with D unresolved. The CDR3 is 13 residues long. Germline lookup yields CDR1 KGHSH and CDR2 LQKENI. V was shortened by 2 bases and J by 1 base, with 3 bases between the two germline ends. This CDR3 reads CASSPGSNQPQHF. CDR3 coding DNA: TGTGCCAGCTCACCAGGGAGCAATCAGCCCCAGCATTTT.

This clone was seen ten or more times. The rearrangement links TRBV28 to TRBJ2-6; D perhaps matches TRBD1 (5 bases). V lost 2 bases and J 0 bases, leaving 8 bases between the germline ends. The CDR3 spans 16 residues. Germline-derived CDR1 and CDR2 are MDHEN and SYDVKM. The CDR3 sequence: CASSLPDSSGANVLTF. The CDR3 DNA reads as TGTGCCAGCAGTTTACCCGACAGCTCTGGGGCCAACGTCCTGACTTTC. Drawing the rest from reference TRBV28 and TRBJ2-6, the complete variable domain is DVKVTQSSRYLVKRTGEKVFLECVQDMDHENMFWYRQDPGLGLRLIYFSYDVKMKEKGDIPEGYSVSREKKERFSLILESASTNQTSMYLCASSLPDSSGANVLTFGAGSRLTVL.

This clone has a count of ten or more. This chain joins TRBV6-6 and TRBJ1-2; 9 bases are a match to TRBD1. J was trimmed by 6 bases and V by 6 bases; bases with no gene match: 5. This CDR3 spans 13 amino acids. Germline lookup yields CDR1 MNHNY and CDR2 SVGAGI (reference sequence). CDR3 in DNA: TGTGCCAGCAGCCCTCGACAGGGGGATGGCTACACCTTC. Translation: CASSPRQGDGYTF.

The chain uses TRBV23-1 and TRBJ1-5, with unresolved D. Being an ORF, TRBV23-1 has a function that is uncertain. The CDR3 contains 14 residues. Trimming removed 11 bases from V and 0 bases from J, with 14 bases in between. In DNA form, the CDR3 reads TGCGCCCCCCCCGTGGCTTATAGCAATCAGCCCCAGCATTTT. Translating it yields CAPPVAYSNQPQHF.

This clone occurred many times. CDR3 in DNA: TGTGCCAGCAGCTTCAGGGCCTATGAGCAGTTCTTC. It yields the protein CASSFRAYEQFF. J is TRBJ2-1 and V is TRBV5-4; tentatively, D is TRBD1 (5 bases). V was shortened by 2 bases and J by 8 bases, with 8 bases between the two germline ends. This CDR3 region has 12 residues. Germline V gives CDR1 SGHNT, CDR2 YYREEE (reference sequence).

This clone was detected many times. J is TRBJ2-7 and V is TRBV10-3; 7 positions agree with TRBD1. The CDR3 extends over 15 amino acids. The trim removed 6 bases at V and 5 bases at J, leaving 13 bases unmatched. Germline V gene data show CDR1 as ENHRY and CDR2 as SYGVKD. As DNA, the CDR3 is TGTGCCATCAGCGATCGCGCGACAGGGATGAACGAGCAGTACTTC. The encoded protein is CAISDRATGMNEQYF.

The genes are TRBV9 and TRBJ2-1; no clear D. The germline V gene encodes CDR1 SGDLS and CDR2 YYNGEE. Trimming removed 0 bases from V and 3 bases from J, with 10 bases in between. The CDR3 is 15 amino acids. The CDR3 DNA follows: TGTGCCAGCAGCGTAGTTGGGAAAAACTACAATGAGCAGTTCTTC. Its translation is CASSVVGKNYNEQFF. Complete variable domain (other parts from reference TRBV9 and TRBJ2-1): DSGVTQTPKHLITATGQRVTLRCSPRSGDLSVYWYQQSLDQGLQFLIQYYNGEERAKGNILERFSAQQFPDLHSELNLSSLELGDSALYFCASSVVGKNYNEQFFGPGTRLTVL.

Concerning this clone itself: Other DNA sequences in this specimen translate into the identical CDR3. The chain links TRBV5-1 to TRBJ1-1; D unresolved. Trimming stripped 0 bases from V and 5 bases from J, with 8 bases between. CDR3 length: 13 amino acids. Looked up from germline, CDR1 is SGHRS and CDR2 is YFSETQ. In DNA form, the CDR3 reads TGCGCCAGCAGCTTGGAGAGAGGGACTGAAGCTTTCTTT. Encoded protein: CASSLERGTEAFF.

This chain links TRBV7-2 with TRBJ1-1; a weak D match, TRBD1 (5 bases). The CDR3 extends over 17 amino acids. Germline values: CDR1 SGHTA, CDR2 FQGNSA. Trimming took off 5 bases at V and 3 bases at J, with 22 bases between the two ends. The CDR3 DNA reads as TGTGCCAGCAGCCCCGGGGCGTCCCCCCTGGCGGACACTGAAGCTTTCTTT. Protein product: CASSPGASPLADTEAFF.

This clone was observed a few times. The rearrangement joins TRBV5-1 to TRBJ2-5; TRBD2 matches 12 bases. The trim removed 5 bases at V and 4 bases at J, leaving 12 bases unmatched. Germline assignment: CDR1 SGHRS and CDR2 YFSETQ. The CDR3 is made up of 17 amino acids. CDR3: CASSLPTTSGRGETQYF. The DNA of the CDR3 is TGCGCCAGCAGTCTCCCCACGACTAGCGGGAGAGGAGAGACCCAGTACTTC.

CDR3 coding DNA: TGTGCCAGCAGCGTCACCCACAGGGGGAGCACAGATACGCAGTATTTT. This gives the protein CASSVTHRGSTDTQYF. This chain joins TRBV9 and TRBJ2-3; 8 bases map to TRBD1. Germline V CDR1 and CDR2: SGDLS, YYNGEE. The CDR3 length is 16 residues. V gave up 2 bases and J gave up 0 bases; unmatched junction bases: 5.

This chain's CDR3 is CASSDNYGYTF. The CDR3 nucleotides are TGTGCCAGCAGCGACAACTATGGCTACACCTTC. V usage is TRBV6-1 and J usage is TRBJ1-2; the D is unclear. CDR3 length equals 11 residues. The germline gives CDR1 MNHNS, CDR2 SASEGT. The ends were cut back, 6 bases at V and 2 bases at J, with 4 bases in the middle.